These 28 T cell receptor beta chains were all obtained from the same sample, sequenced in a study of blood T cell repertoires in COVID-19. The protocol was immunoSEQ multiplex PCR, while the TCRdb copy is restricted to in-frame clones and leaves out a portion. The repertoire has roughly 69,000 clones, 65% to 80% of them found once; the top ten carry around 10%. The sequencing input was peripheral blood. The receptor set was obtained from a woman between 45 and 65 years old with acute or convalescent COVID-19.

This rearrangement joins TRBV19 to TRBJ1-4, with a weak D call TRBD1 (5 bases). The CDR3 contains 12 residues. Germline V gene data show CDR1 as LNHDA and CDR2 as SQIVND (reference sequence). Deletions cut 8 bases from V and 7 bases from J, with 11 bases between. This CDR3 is CASGAKVEKLFF. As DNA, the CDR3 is TGTGCCAGTGGGGCGAAGGTTGAAAAACTGTTTTTT.

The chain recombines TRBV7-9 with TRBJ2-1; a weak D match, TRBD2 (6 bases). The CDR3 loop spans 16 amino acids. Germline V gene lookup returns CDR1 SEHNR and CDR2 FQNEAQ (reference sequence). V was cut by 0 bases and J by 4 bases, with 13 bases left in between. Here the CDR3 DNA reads TGTGCCAGCAGCTTAGCCGCCGGGACTTATTACAATGAGCAGTTCTTC. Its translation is CASSLAAGTYYNEQFF.

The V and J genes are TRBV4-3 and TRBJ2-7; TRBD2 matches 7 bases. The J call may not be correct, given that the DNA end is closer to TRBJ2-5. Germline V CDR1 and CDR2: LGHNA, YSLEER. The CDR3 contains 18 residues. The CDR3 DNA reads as TGCGCCAGCAGCCAAGGAGTAGCATTGCGGGAGACACAAGAGACCCAGTACTTC. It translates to CASSQGVALRETQETQYF.

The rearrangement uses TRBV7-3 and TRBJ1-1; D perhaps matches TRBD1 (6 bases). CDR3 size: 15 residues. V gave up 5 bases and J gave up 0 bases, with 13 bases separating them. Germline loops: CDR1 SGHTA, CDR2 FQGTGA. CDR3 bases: TGTGCCAGCAGCGCCTCCGGGGGGCTGAACACTGAAGCTTTCTTT. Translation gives CASSASGGLNTEAFF.

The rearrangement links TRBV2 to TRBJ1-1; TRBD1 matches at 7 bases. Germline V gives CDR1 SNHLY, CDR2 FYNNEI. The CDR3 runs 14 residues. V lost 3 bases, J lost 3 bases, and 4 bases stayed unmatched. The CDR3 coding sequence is TGTGCCAGCAGTGAGGTAGGGGGCTACACTGAAGCTTTCTTT. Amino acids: CASSEVGGYTEAFF.

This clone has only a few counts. CDR3 residues: CASGGGSGYAFF. The CDR3 DNA reads as TGTGCCAGCGGGGGAGGGTCCGGGTACGCTTTCTTT. The rearrangement links TRBV9 to TRBJ1-1; D perhaps matches TRBD1 (5 bases). V gave up 7 bases and J gave up 11 bases, with 18 bases separating them. The germline CDR1 and CDR2 sequences are SGDLS and YYNGEE. The CDR3 runs to 12 residues.

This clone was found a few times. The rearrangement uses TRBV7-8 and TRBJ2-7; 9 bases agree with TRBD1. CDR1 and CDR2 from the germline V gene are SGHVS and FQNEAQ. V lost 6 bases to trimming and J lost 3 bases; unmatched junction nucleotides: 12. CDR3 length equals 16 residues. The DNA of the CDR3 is TGTGCCAGCAGTGAAAGGCCGGGACAGGGCCTCTACGAGCAGTACTTC. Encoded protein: CASSERPGQGLYEQYF.

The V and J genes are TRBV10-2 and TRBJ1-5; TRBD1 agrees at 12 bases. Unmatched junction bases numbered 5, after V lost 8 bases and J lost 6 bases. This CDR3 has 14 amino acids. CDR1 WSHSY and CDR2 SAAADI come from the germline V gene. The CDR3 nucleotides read TGCGCCAGCGCAGGGACAGGGGGCGTTCAGCCCCAGCATTTT. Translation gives CASAGTGGVQPQHF.

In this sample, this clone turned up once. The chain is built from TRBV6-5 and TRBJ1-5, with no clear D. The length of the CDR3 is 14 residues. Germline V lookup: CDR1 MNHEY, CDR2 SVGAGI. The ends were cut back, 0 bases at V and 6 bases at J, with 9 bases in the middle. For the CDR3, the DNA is TGTGCCAGCAGTTACTCGAGCGGGGTTCAGCCCCAGCATTTT. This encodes CASSYSSGVQPQHF.

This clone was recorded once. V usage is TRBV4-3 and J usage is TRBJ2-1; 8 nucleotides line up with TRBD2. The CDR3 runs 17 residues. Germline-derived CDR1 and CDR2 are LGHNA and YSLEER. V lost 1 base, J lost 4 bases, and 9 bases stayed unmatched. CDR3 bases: TGCGCCAGCAGCCAAGGAGGGGTGGTAGCGGGATACAATGAGCAGTTCTTC. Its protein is CASSQGGVVAGYNEQFF.

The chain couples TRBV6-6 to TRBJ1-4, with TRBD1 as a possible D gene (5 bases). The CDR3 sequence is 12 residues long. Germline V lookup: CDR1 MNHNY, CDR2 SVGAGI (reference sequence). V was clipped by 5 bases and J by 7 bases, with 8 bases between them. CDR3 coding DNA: TGTGCCAGCAGTACGGGGGGTGAAAAACTGTTTTTT. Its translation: CASSTGGEKLFF.

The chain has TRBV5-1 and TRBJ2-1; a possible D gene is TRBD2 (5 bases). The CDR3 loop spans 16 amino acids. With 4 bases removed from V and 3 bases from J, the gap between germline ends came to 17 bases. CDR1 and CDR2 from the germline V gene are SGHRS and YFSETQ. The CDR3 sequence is CASSPDSVLGYNEQFF. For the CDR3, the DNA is TGCGCCAGCAGCCCGGATAGCGTTCTGGGCTACAATGAGCAGTTCTTC. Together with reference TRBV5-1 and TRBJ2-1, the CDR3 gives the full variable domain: KAGVTQTPRYLIKTRGQQVTLSCSPISGHRSVSWYQQTPGQGLQFLFEYFSETQRNKGNFPGRFSGRQFSNSRSEMNVSTLELGDSALYLCASSPDSVLGYNEQFFGPGTRLTVL.

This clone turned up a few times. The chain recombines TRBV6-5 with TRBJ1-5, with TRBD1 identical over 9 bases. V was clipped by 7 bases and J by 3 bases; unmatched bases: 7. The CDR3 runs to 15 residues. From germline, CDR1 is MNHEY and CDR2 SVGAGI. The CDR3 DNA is TGTGCCAGCACCACGGGACAGGGAAACAATCAGCCCCAGCATTTT. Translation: CASTTGQGNNQPQHF.

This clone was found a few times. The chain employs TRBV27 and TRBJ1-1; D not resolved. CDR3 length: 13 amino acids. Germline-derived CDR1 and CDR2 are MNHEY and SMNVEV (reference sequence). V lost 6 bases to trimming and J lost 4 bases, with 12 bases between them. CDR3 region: CASSIGEGTEAFF. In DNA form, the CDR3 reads TGTGCCAGCAGCATCGGCGAGGGCACTGAAGCTTTCTTT.

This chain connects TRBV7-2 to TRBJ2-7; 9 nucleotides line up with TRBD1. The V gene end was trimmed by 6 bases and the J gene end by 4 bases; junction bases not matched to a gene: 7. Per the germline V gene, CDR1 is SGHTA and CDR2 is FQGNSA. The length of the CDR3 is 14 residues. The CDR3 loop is CASRSPGQGYEQYF. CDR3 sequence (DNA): TGTGCCAGCAGGTCACCGGGACAGGGATACGAGCAGTACTTC.

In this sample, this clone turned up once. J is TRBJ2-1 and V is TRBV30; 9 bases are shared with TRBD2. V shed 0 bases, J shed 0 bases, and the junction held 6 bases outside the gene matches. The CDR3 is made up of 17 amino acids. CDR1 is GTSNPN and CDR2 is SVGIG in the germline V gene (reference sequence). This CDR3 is CAWSVWVAGVSYNEQFF. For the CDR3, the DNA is TGTGCCTGGAGTGTATGGGTAGCGGGGGTCTCCTACAATGAGCAGTTCTTC.

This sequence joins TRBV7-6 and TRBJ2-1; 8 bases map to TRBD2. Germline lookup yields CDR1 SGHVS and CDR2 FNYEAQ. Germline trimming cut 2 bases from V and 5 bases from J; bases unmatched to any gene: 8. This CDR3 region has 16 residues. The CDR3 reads CASSLWDGRENNEQFF. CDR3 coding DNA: TGTGCCAGCAGCTTATGGGACGGGAGGGAGAACAATGAGCAGTTCTTC.

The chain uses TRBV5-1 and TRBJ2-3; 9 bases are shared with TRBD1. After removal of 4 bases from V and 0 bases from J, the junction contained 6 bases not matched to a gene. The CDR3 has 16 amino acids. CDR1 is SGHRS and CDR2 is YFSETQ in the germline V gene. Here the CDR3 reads CASSKDRGQSTDTQYF. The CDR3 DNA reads TGCGCCAGCAGCAAGGACAGGGGTCAGAGCACAGATACGCAGTATTTT.

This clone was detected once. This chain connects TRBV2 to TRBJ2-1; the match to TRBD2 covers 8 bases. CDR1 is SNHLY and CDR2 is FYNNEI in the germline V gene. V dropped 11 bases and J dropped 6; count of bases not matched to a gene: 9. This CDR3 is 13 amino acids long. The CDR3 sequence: CALGSGRGNEQFF. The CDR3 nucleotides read TGTGCCCTGGGAAGCGGGAGAGGCAATGAGCAGTTCTTC.

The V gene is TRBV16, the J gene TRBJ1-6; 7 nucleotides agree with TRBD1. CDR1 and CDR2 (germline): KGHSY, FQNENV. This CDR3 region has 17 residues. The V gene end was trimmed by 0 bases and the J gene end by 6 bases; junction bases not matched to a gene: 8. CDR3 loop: CASSQSRQGGRNSPLHF. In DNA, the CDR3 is TGTGCCAGCAGCCAATCACGGCAGGGGGGTCGTAATTCACCCCTCCACTTT. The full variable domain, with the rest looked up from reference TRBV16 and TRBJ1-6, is GEEVAQTPKHLVRGEGQKAKLYCAPIKGHSYVFWYQQVLKNEFKFLISFQNENVFDETGMPKERFSAKCLPNSPCSLEIQATKLEDSAVYFCASSQSRQGGRNSPLHFGNGTRLTVT.

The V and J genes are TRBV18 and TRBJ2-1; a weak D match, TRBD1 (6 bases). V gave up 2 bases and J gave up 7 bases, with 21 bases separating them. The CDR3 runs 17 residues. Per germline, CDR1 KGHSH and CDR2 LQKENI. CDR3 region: CASSPALQGDLENEQFF. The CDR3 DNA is TGTGCCAGCTCACCAGCCCTACAGGGTGACCTTGAGAATGAGCAGTTCTTC.

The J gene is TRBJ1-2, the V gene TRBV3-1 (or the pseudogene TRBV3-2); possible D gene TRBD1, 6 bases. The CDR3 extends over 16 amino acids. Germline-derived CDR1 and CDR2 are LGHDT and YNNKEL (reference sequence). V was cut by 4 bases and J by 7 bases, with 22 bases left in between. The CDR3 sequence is CASSRDRDKAPGGYTF. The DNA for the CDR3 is TGTGCCAGCAGCCGAGACCGGGACAAGGCCCCGGGTGGCTACACCTTC.

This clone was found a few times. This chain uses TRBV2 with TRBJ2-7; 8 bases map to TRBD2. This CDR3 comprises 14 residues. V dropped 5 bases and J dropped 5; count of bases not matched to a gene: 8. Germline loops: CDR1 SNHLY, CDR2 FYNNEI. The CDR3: CASSPRGGQNEQYF. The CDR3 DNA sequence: TGTGCCAGCAGTCCCCGGGGGGGCCAAAACGAGCAGTACTTC.

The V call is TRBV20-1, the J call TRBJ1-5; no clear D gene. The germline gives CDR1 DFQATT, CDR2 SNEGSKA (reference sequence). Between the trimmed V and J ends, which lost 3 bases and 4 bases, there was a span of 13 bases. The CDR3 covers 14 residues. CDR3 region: CSASSGTANQPQHF. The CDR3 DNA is TGCAGTGCTAGTTCGGGAACAGCTAATCAGCCCCAGCATTTT.

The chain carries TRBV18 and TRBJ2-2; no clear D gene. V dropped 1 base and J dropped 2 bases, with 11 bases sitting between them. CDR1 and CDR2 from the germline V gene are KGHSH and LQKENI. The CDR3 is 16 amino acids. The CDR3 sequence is CASSPQAQANTGELFF. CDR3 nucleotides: TGTGCCAGCTCACCACAAGCCCAGGCCAACACCGGGGAGCTGTTTTTT.

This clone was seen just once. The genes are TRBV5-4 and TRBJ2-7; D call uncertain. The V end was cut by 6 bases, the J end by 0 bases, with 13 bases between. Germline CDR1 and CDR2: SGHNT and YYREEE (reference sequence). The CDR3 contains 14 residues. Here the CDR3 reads CASKVRTDSYEQYF. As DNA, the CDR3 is TGTGCCAGCAAGGTACGAACAGACTCCTACGAGCAGTACTTC.

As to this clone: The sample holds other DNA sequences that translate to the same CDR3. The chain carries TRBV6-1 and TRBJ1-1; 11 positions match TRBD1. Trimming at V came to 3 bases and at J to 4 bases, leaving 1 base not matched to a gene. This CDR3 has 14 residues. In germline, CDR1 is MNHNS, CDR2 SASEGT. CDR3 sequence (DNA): TGTGCCAGCAGTGAGGGGACAGGGGGCACTGAAGCTTTCTTT. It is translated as CASSEGTGGTEAFF.

CDR3 DNA sequence: TGTGCCAGCAGACAGGCGATCCAAGAGACCCAGTACTTC. This sequence encodes CASRQAIQETQYF. This chain links TRBV12-3 or TRBV12-4 with TRBJ2-5, with a possible D match to TRBD1 (5 bases). The V end was cut by 6 bases, the J end by 1 base, with 9 bases between. CDR3 length: 13 residues.